The 12 T cell receptor beta chains below were found in one sample sequenced in a study of CD8+CD57+ T cells in acquired aplastic anemia. Template material for TCR beta VDJ and CDR3 profiling consisted of genomic DNA. TCRdb passed the reads through MiXCR, listing each CDR3 protein once. The sample includes roughly 130,000 distinct CDR3 sequences, 48% of them seen just once. The sample was sorted CD4+, CD8+, or CD8+CD57+ T cells (not recorded which) from PBMCs. The receptor set was obtained from a human donor in good health, serving as a control.

This clonotype was observed many times. The chain has TRBV25-1 and TRBJ2-1, with D unresolved. The CDR3 extends over 11 amino acids. Germline V gene sequence: CDR1 MGHDK, CDR2 SYGVNS. Trimming took 6 bases from V and 7 from J, leaving 7 bases between them. DNA of the CDR3: TGTGCCAGCAGAGAAAGGAATGAGCAGTTCTTC. The encoded protein is CASRERNEQFF.

This chain links TRBV13 with TRBJ1-1; D unresolved. V was pared by 1 base and J by 2 bases, with 11 bases between. CDR1 is PRHDT and CDR2 is FYEKMQ in the germline V gene (reference sequence). The CDR3 is made up of 15 amino acids. CDR3 bases: TGTGCCAGCAGCTTAGAGGGCGACGCAAACACTGAAGCTTTCTTT. Its protein product is CASSLEGDANTEAFF.

Many counts were recorded for this clonotype. This chain joins TRBV5-1 and TRBJ2-1, with unresolved D. CDR1 is SGHRS, CDR2 YFSETQ, per germline. V lost 1 base, J lost 0 bases, and 11 bases lay in between. The CDR3 has 16 residues. CDR3 in amino acids: CASSLRFGSSYNEQFF. The CDR3 region has the DNA TGCGCCAGCAGCTTGAGGTTCGGAAGCTCCTACAATGAGCAGTTCTTC.

CDR3 residues: CSVLDRMGNEQFF. The DNA for the CDR3 is TGCAGCGTACTGGACAGGATGGGGAATGAGCAGTTCTTC. The gene calls are TRBV29-1 and TRBJ2-1; 7 nucleotides line up with TRBD1. This CDR3 region has 13 residues. V trimming: 6 bases; J trimming: 7 bases; junction bases outside the gene matches: 9. Germline V gives CDR1 SQVTM, CDR2 ANQGSEA.

The chain joins TRBV13 to TRBJ1-5; a possible D gene is TRBD1 (5 bases). The length of the CDR3 is 13 residues. Germline CDR1 and CDR2: PRHDT and FYEKMQ (reference sequence). V was shortened by 9 bases and J by 4 bases, with 13 bases between the two germline ends. CDR3 residues: CASQGNENQPQHF. In DNA form, the CDR3 reads TGTGCCAGTCAGGGAAACGAGAATCAGCCCCAGCATTTT.

This clonotype was counted at least ten times. This rearrangement joins TRBV20-1 to TRBJ2-7; possibly TRBD1 for D (6 bases). V lost 6 bases and J lost 2, with 23 bases in between. The CDR3 is 16 residues long. From germline, CDR1 is DFQATT and CDR2 SNEGSKA (reference sequence). The CDR3 DNA follows: TGCAGTGCCCCACGTCCTCTCCGGGACAACACCTACGAGCAGTACTTC. It specifies CSAPRPLRDNTYEQYF.

With regard to this clonotype: A single base separates this from a much larger clone, so it may be a read error. The rearrangement joins TRBV9 to TRBJ1-1, with D unresolved. The CDR3 runs to 14 residues. Germline loops: CDR1 SGDLS, CDR2 YYNGEE. CDR3 coding DNA: TGTGCCAGCAGCCATCCGGGCAGTTCCACTGAAGCTTCCTTT. It yields the protein CASSHPGSSTEASF.

This chain uses TRBV7-2 with TRBJ1-6; D gene uncertain. The V end lost 6 bases, the J end lost 8 bases, and 11 bases lay between the germline ends. The germline V gene encodes CDR1 SGHTA and CDR2 FQGNSA. There are 13 residues in the CDR3. The CDR3 region is CASSLSADSPLHF. The CDR3 DNA is TGTGCCAGCAGTTTATCAGCAGATTCACCCCTCCACTTT. The full variable domain, with the rest looked up from reference TRBV7-2 and TRBJ1-6, is GAGVSQSPSNKVTEKGKDVELRCDPISGHTALYWYRQSLGQGLEFLIYFQGNSAPDKSGLPSDRFSAERTGGSVSTLTIQRTQQEDSAVYLCASSLSADSPLHFGNGTRLTVT.

This clonotype was picked up many times. The chain couples TRBV7-9 to TRBJ1-1; D uncertain. CDR3 length: 13 amino acids. With 7 bases removed from V and 3 bases from J, the gap between germline ends came to 12 bases. Germline V gene data show CDR1 as SEHNR and CDR2 as FQNEAQ (reference sequence). The CDR3 coding sequence is TGTGCCAGCAAACCAGAGTTTGACACTGAAGCTTTCTTT. Amino acid sequence: CASKPEFDTEAFF.

The CDR3 DNA sequence: TGTGCCAGCAGCTTTAGCGGGGGGTCCTGGATGCATAATGAGCAGTTCTTC. The encoded protein is CASSFSGGSWMHNEQFF. The V and J genes are TRBV11-2 and TRBJ2-1, with 10 nucleotides matching TRBD2. Germline loops: CDR1 SGHAT, CDR2 FQNNGV. This CDR3 has 17 residues. V gave up 3 bases and J gave up 7 bases; unmatched junction bases: 12.

The chain carries TRBV20-1 and TRBJ2-7; perhaps TRBD2 as D (6 bases). The V gene lost 3 bases and the J gene lost 2 bases, with 11 bases spanning the gap. The CDR3 contains 13 residues. Germline loops: CDR1 DFQATT, CDR2 SNEGSKA (reference sequence). The CDR3, as DNA: TGCAGTGCTAGCGGGAGAACCACCTACGAGCAGTACTTC. Its translation is CSASGRTTYEQYF.

This clonotype appeared a single time. The chain is built from TRBV7-8 and TRBJ2-1; 7 bases match TRBD2. The V gene end was trimmed by 4 bases and the J gene end by 2 bases; junction bases not matched to a gene: 11. CDR1 is SGHVS, CDR2 FQNEAQ, per germline. The CDR3 is made up of 17 amino acids. This CDR3 is CASSSVVGGTTYNEQFF. CDR3 sequence (DNA): TGTGCCAGCAGCTCGGTGGTCGGGGGGACCACCTACAATGAGCAGTTCTTC.